This T cell receptor (beta chain) came from a study of response to subunit inactivated influenza vaccine (dated by TCRdb to 2017 to 2018). General notes on the study: Deep quantitative profiling of the T cell receptor repertoire was used in the study to follow responses to a trivalent subunit inactivated influenza vaccine. The investigation overall reported the following: It was suggested by the authors that each seasonal influenza vaccination may recruit only a limited number of new T cells.

The library was made by RT-PCR. The data were produced on an Illumina HiSeq 2500. TCRdb's own reprocessing of the public reads used fastp at Q25 and MiXCR and kept productive beta chains. Rows matching on CDR3 protein sequence are summarized as one entry with the most common DNA and genes. This sample gives under 950,000 distinct CDR3 sequences in total; about 20% of them show up just once. The ten largest clonotypes hold 10% to 13% of the sample. To note about this clonotype: Its target antigen remains unknown. No base qualities exist here, and no much larger clone lies one base off it.

The CDR3, cysteine through phenylalanine, is 14 amino acids long. This entry keeps only the CDR3 DNA: 42 bases, framed from base 1. For CDR1 and CDR2, the germline V gene lists SGHVS and FNYEAQ. The junction shows trimming of 3 bases on V and 2 bases on J, plus 11 bases between the germline ends. Recombination joined TRBV7-6 with TRBJ2-7; the D region possibly corresponds to TRBD2 (6 bases align). The TCR originated in a man in his fifties or sixties who received an inactivated influenza vaccine. Donor details come from another sample of the same person, matched by shared clones. The input for sequencing was PBMCs from blood, taken 4 to 6 days after vaccination. The CDR3: CASSFSSETYEQYF. The nucleotide sequence is given as TGTGCCAGCAGCTTCTCTAGCGAGACCTACGAGCAGTACTTC.